Described below is a single TCR beta chain sequence and its context. The sample comes from a study of control samples from healthy donors and cancer patients. The method was immunoSEQ multiplex PCR; TCRdb's version includes in-frame clones alone and lacks a portion of them. Of tens of thousands of clones listed, roughly 90% are singletons. The J segment lost 5 bases and the V segment lost 6 bases, leaving 2 bases of the junction unmatched. This CDR3 has 14 amino acids. From germline, CDR1 is LNHDA and CDR2 SQIVND (reference sequence). This TCR was sampled from a woman in her sixties or seventies with head and neck cancer. The sample taken for sequencing was PBMCs. The genes are TRBV19 and TRBJ2-1; TRBD1 matches at 12 bases. CDR3 sequence (DNA): TGTGCCAGTAGGGGACAGGGGGCCGACAATGAGCAGTTCTTC. Its protein product is CASRGQGADNEQFF.